Presented here are 21 T cell receptor beta chains from one specimen sequenced in a study of T-cell memory formation after mild COVID-19. TCRdb ran MiXCR on the 5' RACE reads and lists one entry per CDR3 protein. The repertoire includes 390,000 or so distinct CDR3 sequences, 16% of them detected once, and about 22% sits in the top ten. The sequencing input was PBMCs or a T cell subset sorted from them (not recorded which). The source is a man between 18 and 35 years old who had mild COVID-19 (a few samples of this study predate the infection). Cell type and time point are not known.

This chain joins TRBV7-9 and TRBJ2-2; 8 positions agree with TRBD2. Germline CDR1 is SEHNR and CDR2 is FQNEAQ (reference sequence). CDR3 length: 18 amino acids. The V gene end was trimmed by 2 bases and the J gene end by 6 bases; junction bases not matched to a gene: 14. In DNA, the CDR3 is TGTGCCAGCAGCTTATTGCGGGGGGCGAACACTAACCCCGGGGAGCTGTTTTTT. Amino acids: CASSLLRGANTNPGELFF.

This clonotype appeared a few times. The chain carries TRBV11-2 and TRBJ1-2; D not resolved. The CDR3 contains 12 residues. Per the germline V gene, CDR1 is SGHAT and CDR2 is FQNNGV. V lost 4 bases, J lost 8 bases, and 11 bases lay in between. The CDR3 DNA follows: TGTGCCAGCAGCTGGGCTGCGGGGGGCTACACCTTC. This sequence encodes CASSWAAGGYTF.

V and J are TRBV9 and TRBJ2-1, with no clear D. Between the trimmed V and J ends, which lost 0 bases and 0 bases, there was a span of 7 bases. The CDR3 is made up of 15 amino acids. Germline CDR1 is SGDLS and CDR2 is YYNGEE. In DNA form, the CDR3 reads TGTGCCAGCAGCGTAGTCGCCGGCTCCTACAATGAGCAGTTCTTC. It encodes CASSVVAGSYNEQFF. The full variable domain, completed using reference TRBV9 and TRBJ2-1, is DSGVTQTPKHLITATGQRVTLRCSPRSGDLSVYWYQQSLDQGLQFLIQYYNGEERAKGNILERFSAQQFPDLHSELNLSSLELGDSALYFCASSVVAGSYNEQFFGPGTRLTVL.

The sample holds many counts of this clonotype. The rearrangement links TRBV5-6 to TRBJ1-3; no clear D gene. There are 15 residues in the CDR3. Germline V gene sequence: CDR1 SGHDT, CDR2 YYEEEE. V was clipped by 3 bases and J by 0 bases, with 10 bases between them. CDR3 coding DNA: TGTGCCAGCAGCTCCCAGTTCTACTCTGGAAACACCATATATTTT. It translates to CASSSQFYSGNTIYF.

The V and J genes are TRBV6-5 and TRBJ2-5; no firm D call. Germline CDR1 reads MNHEY; CDR2 reads SVGAGI. CDR3 size: 12 residues. Trimming left V 0 bases short and J 5 bases short, with 4 bases between. CDR3: CASSYSSETQYF. The DNA of the CDR3 is TGTGCCAGCAGTTACTCCTCCGAGACCCAGTACTTC.

The CDR3: CASSPLPGAVAFF. CDR3 DNA: TGTGCCAGCAGCCCCCTTCCAGGGGCAGTGGCTTTCTTT. This chain uses TRBV7-2 with TRBJ1-1, with D perhaps matching TRBD1 (6 bases). The CDR3 is 13 amino acids. V shed 5 bases and J shed 11 bases, with 18 bases lying between them. Germline V gene lookup returns CDR1 SGHTA and CDR2 FQGNSA.

This clonotype has more than one count but fewer than ten. This CDR3 is missing its conserved last phenylalanine or tryptophan, likely due to a read error. V gene TRBV5-1 combines with J gene TRBJ1-1; tentatively, D is TRBD1 (5 bases). The CDR3 totals 14 residues. Trimming took off 0 bases at V and 4 bases at J, with 10 bases between the two ends. Germline CDR1 and CDR2: SGHRS and YFSETQ. The CDR3 nucleotides are TGCGCCAGCAGCTTGGCCCCAGGGACCACTGAAGCTTTCCTT. As protein: CASSLAPGTTEAFL.

Only a few counts were recorded for this clonotype. The V and J genes are TRBV28 and TRBJ2-2; weak D call: TRBD1 (6 bases). Germline-derived CDR1 and CDR2 are MDHEN and SYDVKM. V was cut by 5 bases and J by 6 bases, with 16 bases left in between. The CDR3 totals 15 residues. The CDR3 bases are TGTGCCAGCAGTACTCTGACAGGAAGGTCCGGGGAGCTGTTTTTT. Translation gives CASSTLTGRSGELFF.

In this sample, this clonotype turned up many times. V gene TRBV5-6 combines with J gene TRBJ2-6; no definite D call. The V end lost 0 bases, the J end lost 0 bases, and 4 bases lay between the germline ends. Germline CDR1 SGHDT, CDR2 YYEEEE. The CDR3 length is 15 residues. CDR3: CASSLGTSGANVLTF. The CDR3 nucleotides are TGTGCCAGCAGCTTGGGGACCTCTGGGGCCAACGTCCTGACTTTC.

This clonotype has just a few counts. The J gene is TRBJ2-7, the V gene TRBV2; D tentatively fits TRBD1 or TRBD2 (5 bases each). Germline lookup yields CDR1 SNHLY and CDR2 FYNNEI. Trimming removed 6 bases from V and 2 bases from J, with 11 bases in between. The CDR3 contains 13 residues. The CDR3 spells CASSGTVTYEQYV. In nucleotides, the CDR3 is TGTGCCAGCAGCGGGACGGTAACCTACGAGCAGTACGTC.

This sequence joins TRBV9 and TRBJ2-7, with D maybe TRBD2 (5 bases). Germline CDR1 and CDR2: SGDLS and YYNGEE. V was trimmed by 3 bases and J by 0 bases, leaving 10 bases between them. The CDR3 covers 14 residues. The CDR3: CASSELGSSYEQYF. The CDR3 DNA follows: TGTGCCAGCAGCGAACTGGGGAGCTCCTACGAGCAGTACTTC.

The CDR3 sequence: CASSHRLAEQETQYF. CDR3 DNA: TGCGCCAGCAGCCACAGACTAGCGGAACAAGAGACCCAGTACTTC. This chain uses TRBV4-1 with TRBJ2-5; the match to TRBD2 covers 9 bases. CDR3 size: 15 residues. V dropped 3 bases and J dropped 2; count of bases not matched to a gene: 4. From germline, CDR1 is MGHRA and CDR2 YSYEKL.

This clonotype was seen a single time. The chain combines TRBV7-3 with TRBJ2-1; tentative D call: TRBD2 (6 bases). Germline V gene sequence: CDR1 SGHTA, CDR2 FQGTGA. V lost 3 bases, J lost 10 bases, and 16 bases lay in between. The CDR3 contains 14 residues. CDR3 DNA sequence: TGTGCCAGCAGCTTTTCCGGGGAGGAGCAGGAGCAGTTCTTC. Translation: CASSFSGEEQEQFF. Full variable domain (remainder filled in from reference TRBV7-3 and TRBJ2-1): GAGVSQTPSNKVTEKGKYVELRCDPISGHTALYWYRQSLGQGPEFLIYFQGTGAADDSGLPNDRFFAVRPEGSVSTLKIQRTERGDSAVYLCASSFSGEEQEQFFGPGTRLTVL.

This clonotype was observed a few times. The V call is TRBV5-4, the J call TRBJ2-3, with 7 bases identical to TRBD2. The length of the CDR3 is 15 residues. Germline V gene data show CDR1 as SGHNT and CDR2 as YYREEE (reference sequence). The junction had 12 bases not matched to a gene; V was cut back by 4 bases and J by 7 bases. CDR3 in DNA: TGTGCCAGCAGCCCCGGCGGGGGTTCGATCCATACGCAGTATTTT. Protein: CASSPGGGSIHTQYF.

This clonotype has only a few counts. J is TRBJ2-2 and V is TRBV9; D remains unclear. V lost 0 bases and J 2 bases, leaving 8 bases between the germline ends. This CDR3 is 15 amino acids long. The V gene's germline CDR1 is SGDLS and CDR2 YYNGEE. CDR3 region: CASSVEGFNTGELFF. The CDR3 DNA sequence: TGTGCCAGCAGCGTAGAAGGGTTCAACACCGGGGAGCTGTTTTTT.

The CDR3, as DNA: TGTGCCAGGGGGAGGGGTGAGCGGAATGAGCAGTTCTTC. As protein: CARGRGERNEQFF. This chain uses TRBV6-5 with TRBJ2-1, with 7 bases matching TRBD2. In germline, CDR1 is MNHEY, CDR2 SVGAGI. The ends lost 9 bases at V and 7 bases at J; junction bases unmatched: 9. The CDR3 is made up of 13 amino acids.

The chain recombines TRBV7-2 with TRBJ2-1; no firm D call. With 5 bases removed from V and 9 bases from J, the gap between germline ends came to 11 bases. Germline V gene data show CDR1 as SGHTA and CDR2 as FQGNSA. The CDR3 is 12 amino acids. CDR3 DNA sequence: TGTGCCAGCAGCCCTGCGCATCGTGAGCAGTTCTTC. This gives the protein CASSPAHREQFF.

The chain carries TRBV4-3 and TRBJ2-1; 8 bases map to TRBD2. J was trimmed by 8 bases and V by 0 bases; bases with no gene match: 9. CDR3 length: 16 residues. Germline CDR1 and CDR2: LGHNA and YSLEER. The CDR3 coding sequence is TGCGCCAGCAGCCAAGACCACCGGGGGGGCCGCGATGAGCAGTTCTTC. This sequence encodes CASSQDHRGGRDEQFF.

This clonotype was seen a few times. V is TRBV29-1 and J is TRBJ1-3; 7 bases match TRBD1. The length of the CDR3 is 13 residues. Germline V gene data show CDR1 as SQVTM and CDR2 as ANQGSEA. J gave up 4 bases and V 4 bases, and 4 bases lay outside the gene matches. The CDR3 DNA reads as TGCAGCGTTGCAGACAGGGAAGGAAACACCATATATTTT. Its protein product is CSVADREGNTIYF.

This clonotype has just a few counts. The genes are TRBV7-9 and TRBJ2-5, with 8 positions matching TRBD1. Germline lookup yields CDR1 SEHNR and CDR2 FQNEAQ (reference sequence). The CDR3 consists of 16 residues. V trimming: 5 bases; J trimming: 5 bases; junction bases outside the gene matches: 13. The CDR3 is CASSPPPRTGFETQYF. CDR3 nucleotide sequence: TGTGCCAGCAGCCCTCCCCCGAGGACAGGGTTTGAGACCCAGTACTTC.

The chain couples TRBV7-9 to TRBJ1-4; 8 positions agree with TRBD1. V lost 4 bases and J lost 7; bases outside the gene matches: 11. The CDR3 runs to 16 residues. Germline V gene sequence: CDR1 SEHNR, CDR2 FQNEAQ (reference sequence). CDR3: CASSSNTGGGGEKLFF. The CDR3 DNA reads as TGTGCCAGCAGCTCAAATACAGGGGGAGGTGGTGAAAAACTGTTTTTT.